The rows below give T cell receptor beta chains drawn from one sample of a study of T-cell memory formation after mild COVID-19. One entry per CDR3 protein, called by TCRdb with MiXCR from the 5' RACE reads. The data contain 430,000 or so distinct CDR3 sequences, nearly 25% of them singletons. The sequencing input was PBMCs or a T cell subset sorted from them (not recorded which). All receptors derive from an adult woman who had mild COVID-19 (a few samples of this study predate the infection). Cell type and time point are not known. Each CDR3 is given with its conserved first and last residue. The D gene is left open where the match is weak. The size of a clone is reported for some rows only, either as once, few or many, or as a class for expanded clones.

d_call: TRBD2; clone_size: NA; j_call: TRBJ2-3; v_call: TRBV7-6; cdr3_nt: TGTGCCAGCAGCTTTACCGGCAGCGGGAGGGATACGCAGTATTTT; cdr3_aa: CASSFTGSGRDTQYF
d_call: TRBD1; clone_size: NA; j_call: TRBJ2-7; v_call: TRBV6-5; cdr3_nt: TGTGCCAGCAGTTATTCCGGGACAGGGACTAATGAGCAGTACTTC; cdr3_aa: CASSYSGTGTNEQYF
d_call: TRBD2; clone_size: few; j_call: TRBJ2-7; v_call: TRBV25-1; cdr3_nt: TGTGCCAGCAGTGAGCTTAGCGGGGAGGGCCCGCGAAACTACGAGCAGTACTTC; cdr3_aa: CASSELSGEGPRNYEQYF
d_call: TRBD1; clone_size: NA; j_call: TRBJ1-4; v_call: TRBV28; cdr3_nt: TGTGCCAGCAGCCGCGACAGGGTTTATAGTAATGAAAAACTGTTTTTT; cdr3_aa: CASSRDRVYSNEKLFF
d_call: NA; clone_size: NA; j_call: TRBJ1-2; v_call: TRBV6-5; cdr3_nt: TGTGCCAGCAGTTACTCTTCGGTTAGGAATCTGGGCTATGGCTACACCTTC; cdr3_aa: CASSYSSVRNLGYGYTF
d_call: NA; clone_size: NA; j_call: TRBJ2-7; v_call: TRBV20-1; cdr3_nt: TGCAGTGCTAGAGTATTGCGGATCCTTGAAGAGCAGTACTTC; cdr3_aa: CSARVLRILEEQYF
d_call: TRBD2; clone_size: many; j_call: TRBJ2-3; v_call: TRBV7-3; cdr3_nt: TGTGCCAGCAGCCTTAGCGGGAGCCCAGATACGCAGTATTTT; cdr3_aa: CASSLSGSPDTQYF
d_call: NA; clone_size: few; j_call: TRBJ2-6; v_call: TRBV30; cdr3_nt: TGTGCCTTAGACAGGACAGTCTCTGGGGCCAACGTCCTGACTTTC; cdr3_aa: CALDRTVSGANVLTF
d_call: TRBD2; clone_size: once; j_call: TRBJ2-7; v_call: TRBV5-6; cdr3_nt: TGTGCCAGCAGCTTGAGGAGCGGGAGTTCCTACGAGCAGTACTTC; cdr3_aa: CASSLRSGSSYEQYF
d_call: NA; clone_size: NA; j_call: TRBJ2-7; v_call: TRBV9; cdr3_nt: TGTGCCAGCAGCGGACCCAGGGGCTCCTACGAGCAGTACTTC; cdr3_aa: CASSGPRGSYEQYF
d_call: NA; clone_size: many; j_call: TRBJ1-1; v_call: TRBV4-1; cdr3_nt: TGCGCCAGCAGCCAAGAACCTTCTTTGCTAAACACTGAAGCTTTCTTT; cdr3_aa: CASSQEPSLLNTEAFF
d_call: TRBD1; clone_size: NA; j_call: TRBJ1-2; v_call: TRBV4-2; cdr3_nt: TGTGCCAGCAGCCAAGATCCGGCTCCAGGGGGCTATGGCTACACCTTC; cdr3_aa: CASSQDPAPGGYGYTF
d_call: NA; clone_size: NA; j_call: TRBJ2-7; v_call: TRBV5-5; cdr3_nt: TGTGCCAGCAGCCCCCGACCAGGGGCCGCCTACGAGCAGTACTTC; cdr3_aa: CASSPRPGAAYEQYF
d_call: TRBD2; clone_size: NA; j_call: TRBJ2-7; v_call: TRBV7-2; cdr3_nt: TGTGCCAGCAGCTTAGTTTCTAGCGGGTCGTCGTACGAGCATTACTTC; cdr3_aa: CASSLVSSGSSYEHYF
d_call: NA; clone_size: NA; j_call: TRBJ2-2; v_call: TRBV6-6; cdr3_nt: TGTGCCAGCAGTGGTGCGGGGCTGAACACCGGGGAGCTGTTTTTT; cdr3_aa: CASSGAGLNTGELFF
d_call: NA; clone_size: NA; j_call: TRBJ2-5; v_call: TRBV11-2; cdr3_nt: TGTGCCAGCAGCCTCGCGGGGATAGGGGGAAATCGGGAGACCCAGTACTTC; cdr3_aa: CASSLAGIGGNRETQYF
d_call: TRBD2; clone_size: NA; j_call: TRBJ2-7; v_call: TRBV3-1; cdr3_nt: TGTGCCAGCAGCCAAGTTCTCAGCGGGGGCCCGATTTACGAGCAGTACTTC; cdr3_aa: CASSQVLSGGPIYEQYF